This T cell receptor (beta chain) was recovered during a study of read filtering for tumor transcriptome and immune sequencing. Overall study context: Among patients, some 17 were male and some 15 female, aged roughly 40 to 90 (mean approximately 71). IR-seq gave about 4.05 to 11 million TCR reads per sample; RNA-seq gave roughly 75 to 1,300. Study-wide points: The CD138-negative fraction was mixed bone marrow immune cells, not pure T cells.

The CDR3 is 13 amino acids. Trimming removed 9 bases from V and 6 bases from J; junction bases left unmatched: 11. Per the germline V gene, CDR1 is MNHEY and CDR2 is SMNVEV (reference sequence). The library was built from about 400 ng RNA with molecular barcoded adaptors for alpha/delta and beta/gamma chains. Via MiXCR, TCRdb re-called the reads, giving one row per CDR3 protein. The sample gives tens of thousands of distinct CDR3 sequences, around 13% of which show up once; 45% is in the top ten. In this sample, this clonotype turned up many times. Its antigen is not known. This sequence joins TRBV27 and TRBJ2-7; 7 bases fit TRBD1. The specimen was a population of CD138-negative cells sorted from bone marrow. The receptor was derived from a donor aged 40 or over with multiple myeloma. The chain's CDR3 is CASKGQNLFEQYF. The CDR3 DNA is TGTGCCAGTAAGGGACAGAATCTTTTCGAGCAGTACTTC.